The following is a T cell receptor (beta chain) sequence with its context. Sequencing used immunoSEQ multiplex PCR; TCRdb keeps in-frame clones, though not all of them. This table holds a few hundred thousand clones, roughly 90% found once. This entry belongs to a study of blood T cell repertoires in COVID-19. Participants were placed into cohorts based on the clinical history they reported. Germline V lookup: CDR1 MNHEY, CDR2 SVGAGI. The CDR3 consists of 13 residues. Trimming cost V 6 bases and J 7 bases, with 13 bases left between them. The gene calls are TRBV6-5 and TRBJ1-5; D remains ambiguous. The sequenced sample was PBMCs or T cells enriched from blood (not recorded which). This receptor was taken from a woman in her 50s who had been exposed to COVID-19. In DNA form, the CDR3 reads TGTGCCAGCAGCTTACGACTGTCCCAGCCCCAGCATTTT. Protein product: CASSLRLSQPQHF.